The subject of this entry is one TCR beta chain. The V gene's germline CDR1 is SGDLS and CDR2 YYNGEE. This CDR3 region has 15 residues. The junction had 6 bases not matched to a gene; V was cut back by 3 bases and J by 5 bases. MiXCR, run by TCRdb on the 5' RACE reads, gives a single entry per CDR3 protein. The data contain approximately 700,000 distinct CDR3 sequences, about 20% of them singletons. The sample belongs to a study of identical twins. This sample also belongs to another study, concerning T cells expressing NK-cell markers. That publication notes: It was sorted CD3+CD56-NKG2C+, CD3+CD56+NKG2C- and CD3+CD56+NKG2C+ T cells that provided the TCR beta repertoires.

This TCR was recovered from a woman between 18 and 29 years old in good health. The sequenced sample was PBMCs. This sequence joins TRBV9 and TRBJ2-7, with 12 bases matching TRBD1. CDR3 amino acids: CASSGGTGGRDEQYF. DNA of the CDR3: TGTGCCAGCAGCGGAGGGACAGGGGGCCGCGACGAGCAGTACTTC.